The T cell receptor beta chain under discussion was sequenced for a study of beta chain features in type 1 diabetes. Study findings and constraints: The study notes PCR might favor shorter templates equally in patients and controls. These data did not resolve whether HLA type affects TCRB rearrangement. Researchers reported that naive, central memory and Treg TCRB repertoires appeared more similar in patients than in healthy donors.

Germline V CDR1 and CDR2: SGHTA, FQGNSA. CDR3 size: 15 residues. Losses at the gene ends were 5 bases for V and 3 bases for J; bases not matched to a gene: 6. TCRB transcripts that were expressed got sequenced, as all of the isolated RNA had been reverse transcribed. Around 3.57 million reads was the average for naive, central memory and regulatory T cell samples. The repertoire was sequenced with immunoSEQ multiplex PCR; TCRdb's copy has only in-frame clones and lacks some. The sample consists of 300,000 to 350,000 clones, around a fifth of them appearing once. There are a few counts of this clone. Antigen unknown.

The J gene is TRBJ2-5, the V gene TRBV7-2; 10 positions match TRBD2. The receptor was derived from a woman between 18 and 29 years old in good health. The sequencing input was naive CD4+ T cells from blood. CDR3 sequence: CASSVQLAGKETQYF. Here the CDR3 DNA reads TGTGCCAGCAGCGTTCAACTAGCGGGGAAAGAGACCCAGTACTTC.